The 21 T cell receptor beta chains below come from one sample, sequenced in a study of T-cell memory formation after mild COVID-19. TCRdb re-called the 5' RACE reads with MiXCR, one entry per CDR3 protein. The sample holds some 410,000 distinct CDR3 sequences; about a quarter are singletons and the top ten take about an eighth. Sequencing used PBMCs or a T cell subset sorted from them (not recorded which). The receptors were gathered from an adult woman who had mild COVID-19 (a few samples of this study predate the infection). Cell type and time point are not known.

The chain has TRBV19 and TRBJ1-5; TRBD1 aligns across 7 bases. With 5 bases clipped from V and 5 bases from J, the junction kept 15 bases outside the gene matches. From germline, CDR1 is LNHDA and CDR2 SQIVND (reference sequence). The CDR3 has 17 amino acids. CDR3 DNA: TGTGCCAGTAGTCGGTTTTATTTGGAGGGGGCCTATCAGCCCCAGCATTTT. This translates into CASSRFYLEGAYQPQHF.

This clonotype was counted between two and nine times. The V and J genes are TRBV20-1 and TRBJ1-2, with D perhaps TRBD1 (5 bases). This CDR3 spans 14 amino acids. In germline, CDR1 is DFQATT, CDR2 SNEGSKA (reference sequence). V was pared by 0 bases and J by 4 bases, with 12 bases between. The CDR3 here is CSARDRETVYGYTF. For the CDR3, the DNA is TGCAGTGCTAGAGATCGGGAGACAGTCTATGGCTACACCTTC.

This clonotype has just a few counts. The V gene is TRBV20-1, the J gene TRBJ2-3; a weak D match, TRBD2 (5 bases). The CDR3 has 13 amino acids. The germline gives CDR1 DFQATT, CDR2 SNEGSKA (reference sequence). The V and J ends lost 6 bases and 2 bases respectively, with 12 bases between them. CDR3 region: CSAREQDTDTQYF. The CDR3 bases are TGCAGTGCGAGGGAACAAGACACAGATACGCAGTATTTT.

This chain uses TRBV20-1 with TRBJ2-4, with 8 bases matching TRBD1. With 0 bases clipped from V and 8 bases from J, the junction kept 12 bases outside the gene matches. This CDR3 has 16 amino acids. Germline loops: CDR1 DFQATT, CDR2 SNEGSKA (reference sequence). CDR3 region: CSARDLGTGGIYIQYF. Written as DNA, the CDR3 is TGCAGTGCTAGAGATCTGGGAACAGGGGGAATATACATTCAGTACTTC.

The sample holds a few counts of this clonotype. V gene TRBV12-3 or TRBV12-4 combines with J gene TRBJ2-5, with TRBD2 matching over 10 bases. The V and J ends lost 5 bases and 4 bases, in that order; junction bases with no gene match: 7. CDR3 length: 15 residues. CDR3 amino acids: CASSPLAGVLETQYF. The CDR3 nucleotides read TGTGCCAGCAGTCCTCTAGCGGGAGTCCTAGAGACCCAGTACTTC.

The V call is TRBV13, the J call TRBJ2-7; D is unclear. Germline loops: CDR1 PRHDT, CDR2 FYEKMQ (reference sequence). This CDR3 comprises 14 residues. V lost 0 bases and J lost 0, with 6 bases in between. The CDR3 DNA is TGTGCCAGCAGCTTAGGTCCGATCTCCTACGAGCAGTACTTC. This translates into CASSLGPISYEQYF.

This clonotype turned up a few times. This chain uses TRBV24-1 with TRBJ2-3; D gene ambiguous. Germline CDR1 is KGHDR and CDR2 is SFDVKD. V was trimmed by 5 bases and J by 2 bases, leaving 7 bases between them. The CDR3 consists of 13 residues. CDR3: CATSVTHTDTQYF. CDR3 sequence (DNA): TGTGCCACCAGTGTCACACACACAGATACGCAGTATTTT.

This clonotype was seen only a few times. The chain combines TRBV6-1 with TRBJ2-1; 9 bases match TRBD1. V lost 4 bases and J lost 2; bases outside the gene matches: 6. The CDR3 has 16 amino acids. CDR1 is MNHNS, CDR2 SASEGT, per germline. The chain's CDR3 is CASSGRTGDPYNEQFF. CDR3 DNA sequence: TGTGCCAGCAGTGGGCGGACAGGGGATCCCTACAATGAGCAGTTCTTC.

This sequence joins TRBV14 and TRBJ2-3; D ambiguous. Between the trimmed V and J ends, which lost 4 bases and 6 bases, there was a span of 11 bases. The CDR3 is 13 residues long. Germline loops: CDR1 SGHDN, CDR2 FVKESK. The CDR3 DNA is TGTGCCAGCAGCCGAAATACATTTGATACGCAGTATTTT. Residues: CASSRNTFDTQYF.

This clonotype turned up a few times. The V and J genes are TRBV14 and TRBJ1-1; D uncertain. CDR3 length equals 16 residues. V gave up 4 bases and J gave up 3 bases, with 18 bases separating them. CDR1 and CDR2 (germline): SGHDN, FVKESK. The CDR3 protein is CASSPRSGRGDTEAFF. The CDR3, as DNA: TGTGCCAGCAGCCCGCGGAGCGGTCGCGGGGACACTGAAGCTTTCTTT.

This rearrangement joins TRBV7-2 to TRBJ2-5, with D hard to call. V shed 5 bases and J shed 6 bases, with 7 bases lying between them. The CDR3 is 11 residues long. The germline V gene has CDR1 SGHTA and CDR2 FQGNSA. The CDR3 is CASSRRQTQYF. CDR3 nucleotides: TGTGCCAGCAGCCGCAGGCAGACCCAGTACTTC.

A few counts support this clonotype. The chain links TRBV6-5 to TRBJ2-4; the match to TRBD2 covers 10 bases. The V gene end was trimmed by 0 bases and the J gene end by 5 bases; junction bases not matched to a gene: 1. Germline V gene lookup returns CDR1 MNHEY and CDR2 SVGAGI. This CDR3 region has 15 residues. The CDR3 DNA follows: TGTGCCAGCAGTTACTCTAGCGGGGGGCAAAACATTCAGTACTTC. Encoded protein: CASSYSSGGQNIQYF.

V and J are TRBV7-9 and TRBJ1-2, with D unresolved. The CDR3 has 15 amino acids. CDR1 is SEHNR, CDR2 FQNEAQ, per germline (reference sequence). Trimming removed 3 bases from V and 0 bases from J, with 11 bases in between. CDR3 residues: CASSFPQNPNYGYTF. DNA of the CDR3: TGTGCCAGCAGCTTCCCCCAGAACCCTAACTATGGCTACACCTTC. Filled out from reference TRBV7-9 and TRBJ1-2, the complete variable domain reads DTGVSQNPRHKITKRGQNVTFRCDPISEHNRLYWYRQTLGQGPEFLTYFQNEAQLEKSRLLSDRFSAERPKGSFSTLEIQRTEQGDSAMYLCASSFPQNPNYGYTFGSGTRLTVV.

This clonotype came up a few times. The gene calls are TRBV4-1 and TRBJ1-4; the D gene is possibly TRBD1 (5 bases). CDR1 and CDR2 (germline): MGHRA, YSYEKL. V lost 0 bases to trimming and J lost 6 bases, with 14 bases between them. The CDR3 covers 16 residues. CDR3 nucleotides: TGCGCCAGCAGCCAAGATCATAGGACAATGGATGAAAAACTGTTTTTT. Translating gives CASSQDHRTMDEKLFF.

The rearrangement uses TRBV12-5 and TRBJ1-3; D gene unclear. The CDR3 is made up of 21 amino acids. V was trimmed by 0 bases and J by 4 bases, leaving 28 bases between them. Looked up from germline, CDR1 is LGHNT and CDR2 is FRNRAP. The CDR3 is CASGLVDMVRRGKPFGNTIYF. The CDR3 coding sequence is TGTGCTAGTGGTTTGGTAGATATGGTAAGGAGAGGGAAGCCCTTCGGAAACACCATATATTTT.

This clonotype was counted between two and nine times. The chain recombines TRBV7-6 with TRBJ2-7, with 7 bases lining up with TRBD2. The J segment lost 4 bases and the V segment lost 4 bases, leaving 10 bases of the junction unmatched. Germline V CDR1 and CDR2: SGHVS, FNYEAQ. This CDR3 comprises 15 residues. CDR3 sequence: CASSSWGGTGYEQYF. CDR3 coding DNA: TGTGCCAGCAGCTCCTGGGGAGGGACGGGTTACGAGCAGTACTTC.

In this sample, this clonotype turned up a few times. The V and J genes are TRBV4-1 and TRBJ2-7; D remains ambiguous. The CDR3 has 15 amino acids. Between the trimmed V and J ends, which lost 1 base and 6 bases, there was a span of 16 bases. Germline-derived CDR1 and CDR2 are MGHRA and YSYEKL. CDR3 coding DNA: TGCGCCAGCAGCCAAGGTTTCGGTGTGGGCAGCGAGCAGTACTTC. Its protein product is CASSQGFGVGSEQYF.

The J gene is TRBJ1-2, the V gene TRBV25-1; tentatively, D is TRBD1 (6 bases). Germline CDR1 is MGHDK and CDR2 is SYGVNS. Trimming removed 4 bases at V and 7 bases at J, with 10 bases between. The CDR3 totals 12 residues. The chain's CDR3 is CASSAHRVGYTF. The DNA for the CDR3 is TGTGCCAGCAGTGCTCACAGGGTTGGCTACACCTTC.

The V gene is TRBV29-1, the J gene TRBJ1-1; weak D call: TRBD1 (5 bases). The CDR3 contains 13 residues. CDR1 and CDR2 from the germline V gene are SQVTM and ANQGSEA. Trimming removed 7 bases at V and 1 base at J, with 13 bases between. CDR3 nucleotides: TGCAGCGGAACCGGGACGGGGAACACTGAAGCTTTCTTT. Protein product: CSGTGTGNTEAFF.

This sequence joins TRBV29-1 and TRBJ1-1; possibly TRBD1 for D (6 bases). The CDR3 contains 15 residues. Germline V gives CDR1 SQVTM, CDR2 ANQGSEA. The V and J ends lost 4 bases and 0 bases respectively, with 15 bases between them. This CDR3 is CSVVFGGALNTEAFF. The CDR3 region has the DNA TGCAGCGTTGTCTTTGGGGGCGCATTGAACACTGAAGCTTTCTTT.

CDR3 protein: CASSPGGGPYGYTF. Here the CDR3 DNA reads TGTGCCAGCAGCCCCGGGGGAGGGCCATATGGCTACACCTTC. The chain joins TRBV27 to TRBJ1-2; TRBD1 is a possible D gene (5 bases). Trimming cost V 6 bases and J 5 bases, with 16 bases left between them. This CDR3 spans 14 amino acids. The germline gives CDR1 MNHEY, CDR2 SMNVEV (reference sequence).